One and the same sample provided the 8 T cell receptor beta chains below, sequenced in a study of blood T cells in healthy people across ages. Sample-barcoded 5' priming and a J-beta primer mix drove a second PCR of 7 to 11 cycles. TCRdb analysed the 5' RACE reads with MiXCR anew, one entry per CDR3 protein. The sample lists 800,000 or so distinct CDR3 sequences, roughly 25% occurring once. This sample was also put to use in a study of T cells of mothers and their children.

Sequences were obtained from blood. Receptors originate from a boy aged 5-17 years in good health.

This clonotype was observed a few times. The chain links TRBV10-3 to TRBJ2-5; 7 positions match TRBD2. Trimming cost V 1 base and J 7 bases; bases outside gene matches: 12. The germline gives CDR1 ENHRY, CDR2 SYGVKD. The CDR3 is made up of 16 amino acids. The CDR3 reads CAISEFGTTEKGTQYF. In DNA, the CDR3 is TGTGCCATCAGTGAGTTTGGGACTACGGAAAAAGGGACCCAGTACTTC.

V usage is TRBV29-1 and J usage is TRBJ2-3; D unclear. V lost 7 bases and J 4 bases, leaving 12 bases between the germline ends. CDR1 is SQVTM, CDR2 ANQGSEA, per germline. The CDR3 length is 12 residues. The chain's CDR3 is CSESTGADTQYF. As DNA, the CDR3 is TGCAGCGAGTCCACTGGCGCAGATACGCAGTATTTT.

This clonotype appeared a few times. The chain carries TRBV7-3 and TRBJ1-1; the D gene is possibly TRBD1 (6 bases). The CDR3 consists of 14 residues. CDR1 and CDR2 (germline): SGHTA, FQGTGA. The V and J ends lost 0 bases and 5 bases respectively, with 10 bases between them. CDR3 DNA: TGTGCCAGCAGCTTAACGGGACAAGGGACTGAAGCTTTCTTT. The encoded protein is CASSLTGQGTEAFF.

This clonotype has just a few counts. The genes are TRBV2 and TRBJ1-1, with D perhaps matching TRBD1 (6 bases). There are 12 residues in the CDR3. The germline V and J ends were trimmed by 4 bases and 8 bases, with 11 bases remaining between them. Germline V gene sequence: CDR1 SNHLY, CDR2 FYNNEI. The CDR3 bases are TGTGCCAGCAGTGGCCAGGGGCACGAAGCTTTCTTT. Protein sequence: CASSGQGHEAFF.

V usage is TRBV20-1 and J usage is TRBJ2-5; 11 nucleotides align to TRBD2. CDR3 length: 13 residues. Germline V lookup: CDR1 DFQATT, CDR2 SNEGSKA (reference sequence). Trimming cost V 6 bases and J 7 bases; bases outside gene matches: 7. The CDR3 region is CSAPGTSGVTQYF. The CDR3 DNA reads as TGCAGTGCCCCCGGGACTAGCGGAGTGACCCAGTACTTC.

V is TRBV12-3 or TRBV12-4 and J is TRBJ2-2, with 8 bases aligning to TRBD1. The V gene end was trimmed by 3 bases and the J gene end by 0 bases; junction bases not matched to a gene: 15. The CDR3 consists of 20 residues. The CDR3 region has the DNA TGTGCCAGCAGTTTTAAACGCAGGGGGCTACAAAACCCGAACACCGGGGAGCTGTTTTTT. Residues: CASSFKRRGLQNPNTGELFF.

This clonotype was seen a handful of times. V gene TRBV20-1 combines with J gene TRBJ2-1; TRBD2 matches 10 bases. Germline V gene sequence: CDR1 DFQATT, CDR2 SNEGSKA (reference sequence). The CDR3 runs to 15 residues. J was trimmed by 4 bases and V by 4 bases; bases with no gene match: 7. The CDR3 sequence: CSATTWTSGYNEQFF. The CDR3 DNA follows: TGCAGTGCTACCACCTGGACTAGCGGTTACAATGAGCAGTTCTTC.

This clonotype was found a few times. The chain uses TRBV2 and TRBJ1-3, with D possibly TRBD1 on 6 matching bases. Germline V gene data show CDR1 as SNHLY and CDR2 as FYNNEI. V shed 3 bases and J shed 4 bases, with 10 bases lying between them. The CDR3 loop spans 14 amino acids. Here the CDR3 reads CASSEGTTGNTIYF. The CDR3 DNA follows: TGTGCCAGCAGTGAGGGGACAACCGGAAACACCATATATTTT.